This T cell receptor (beta chain) was identified in a study of T cell repertoires in urothelial bladder cancer (dated by TCRdb to between 2019 and 2020). Background for the entire study: Clinical stages of the 12 resected lesions were three cT0, three cTa, three cT1 and three cT2 or greater. About a dozen patients with bladder lesions undergoing transurethral resection were identified prospectively. In the study, clonality of the TCR repertoire in bladder tumors was compared against clonality in benign bladder inflammation. Some 13 resected bladder lesions were studied, comprising urothelial carcinoma (UC+) and benign (UC-) specimens. General conclusions and limits of the study: Median tumor infiltrating lymphocyte percentage was around 2% in carcinoma specimens and roughly 12% in benign specimens. In carcinoma specimens, up to about 15% of infiltrating lymphocytes were accounted for by a single T-cell clone, compared with roughly 2% in benign specimens. Urothelial carcinoma specimens had a median of approximately 6,000 T cells, fewer than the median of approximately 25,000 seen in benign specimens.

A remark on this clone: Its specific antigen is unknown. No base quality information exists; no much larger clone differs at one position.

Specimens of bladder lesions were obtained during transurethral resection and kept at -80C. DNA was extracted from bladder specimens collected at transurethral resection. The germline V gene provides CDR1 SGHRS and CDR2 YFSETQ. Including cysteine and phenylalanine, the CDR3 has 15 amino acids. Just CDR3 DNA is preserved here, 45 bases in frame from base 1. A distance of 8 bases separates the germline ends of V and J, which lose 1 base and 0 bases respectively. The TCR beta chain CDR3 region was sequenced with the immunoSEQ assay. On the authors' methods: For every specimen, the T-cell fraction, clonal dominance and maximum TCR clone frequency were calculated. Sourced from immuneACCESS, this table was stored by TCRdb with only in-frame sequences that have V and J called. A share of the clones is absent; for the studies checked, an unresolved V gene accounts for under half, and the remainder has no known explanation. V and J calls and clone size are those listed in that table; D and trimming were worked out from the DNA. The sample contains about 10,000 clones, around 58% of them found a single time. The ten largest clones take up about 33% of the sample.

The sequence joins TRBV5-1 to TRBJ1-5, with a tentative D gene TRBD1 over 5 matching bases. The specimen was tumor-infiltrating cells from bladder cancer. The receptor was isolated from a human donor with urothelial carcinoma. The CDR3 has the sequence CASSLQGGSNQPQHF. Here is the DNA: TGCGCCAGCAGCTTGCAGGGAGGTAGCAATCAGCCCCAGCATTTT.